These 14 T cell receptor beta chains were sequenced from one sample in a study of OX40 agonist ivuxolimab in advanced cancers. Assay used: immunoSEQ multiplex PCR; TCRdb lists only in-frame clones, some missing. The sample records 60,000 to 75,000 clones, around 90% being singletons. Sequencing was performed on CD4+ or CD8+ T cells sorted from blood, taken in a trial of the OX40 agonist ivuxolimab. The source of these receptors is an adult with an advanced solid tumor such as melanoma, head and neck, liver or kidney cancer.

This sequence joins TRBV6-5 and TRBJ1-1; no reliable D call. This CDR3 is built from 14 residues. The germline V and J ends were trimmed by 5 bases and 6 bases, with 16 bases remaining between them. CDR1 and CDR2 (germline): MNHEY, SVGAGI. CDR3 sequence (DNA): TGTGCCAGCAGTACTAGTCGTGCCCAGGCTGAAGCTTTCTTT. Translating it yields CASSTSRAQAEAFF.

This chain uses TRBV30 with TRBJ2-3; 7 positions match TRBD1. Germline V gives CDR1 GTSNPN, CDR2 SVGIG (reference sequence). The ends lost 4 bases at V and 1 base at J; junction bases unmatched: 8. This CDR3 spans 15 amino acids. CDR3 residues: CAWIPRQGRTDTQYF. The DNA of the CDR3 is TGTGCCTGGATTCCTAGACAGGGACGCACAGATACGCAGTATTTT.

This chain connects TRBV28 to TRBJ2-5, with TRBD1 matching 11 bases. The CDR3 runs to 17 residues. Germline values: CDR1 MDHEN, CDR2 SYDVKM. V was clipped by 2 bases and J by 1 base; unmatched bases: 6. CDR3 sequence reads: CASSLGQGAGAQETQYF. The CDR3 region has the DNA TGTGCCAGCAGTTTAGGACAGGGGGCGGGGGCCCAAGAGACCCAGTACTTC.

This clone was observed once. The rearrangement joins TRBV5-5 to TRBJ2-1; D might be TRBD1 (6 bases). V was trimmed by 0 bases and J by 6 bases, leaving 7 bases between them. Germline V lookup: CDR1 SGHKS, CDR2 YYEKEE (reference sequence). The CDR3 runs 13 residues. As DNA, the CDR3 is TGTGCCAGCAGCTTGGTGGGGGCCAATGAGCAGTTCTTC. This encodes CASSLVGANEQFF.

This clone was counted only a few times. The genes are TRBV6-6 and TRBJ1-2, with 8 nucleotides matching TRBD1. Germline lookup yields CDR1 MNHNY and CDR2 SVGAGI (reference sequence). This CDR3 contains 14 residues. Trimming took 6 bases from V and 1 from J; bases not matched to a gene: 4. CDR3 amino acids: CASSGTGINYGYTF. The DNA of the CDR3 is TGTGCCAGCAGCGGGACAGGAATTAACTATGGCTACACCTTC.

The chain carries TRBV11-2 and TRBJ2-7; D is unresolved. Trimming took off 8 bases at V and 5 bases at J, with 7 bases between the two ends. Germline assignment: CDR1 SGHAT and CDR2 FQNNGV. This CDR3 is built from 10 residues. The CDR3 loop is CASPPHEQYF. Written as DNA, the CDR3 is TGTGCCAGCCCACCCCACGAGCAGTACTTC.

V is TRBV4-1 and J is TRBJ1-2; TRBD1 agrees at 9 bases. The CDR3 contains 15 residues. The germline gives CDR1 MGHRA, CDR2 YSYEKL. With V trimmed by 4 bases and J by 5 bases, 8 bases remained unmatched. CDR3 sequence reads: CASSPEVGQGYGYTF. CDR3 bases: TGCGCCAGCAGCCCCGAGGTGGGACAGGGTTATGGCTACACCTTC.

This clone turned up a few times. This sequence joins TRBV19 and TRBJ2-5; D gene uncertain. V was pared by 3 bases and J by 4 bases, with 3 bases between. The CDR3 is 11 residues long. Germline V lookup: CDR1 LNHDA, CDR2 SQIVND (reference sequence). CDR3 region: CASSIRETQYF. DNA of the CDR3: TGTGCCAGTAGTATCCGAGAGACCCAGTACTTC.

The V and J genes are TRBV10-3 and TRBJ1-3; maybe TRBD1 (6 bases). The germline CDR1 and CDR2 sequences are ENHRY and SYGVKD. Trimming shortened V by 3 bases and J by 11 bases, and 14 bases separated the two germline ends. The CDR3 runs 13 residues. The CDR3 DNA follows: TGTGCCATCAGTGAACAACAGGGTGCGGCCATATATTTT. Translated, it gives CAISEQQGAAIYF.

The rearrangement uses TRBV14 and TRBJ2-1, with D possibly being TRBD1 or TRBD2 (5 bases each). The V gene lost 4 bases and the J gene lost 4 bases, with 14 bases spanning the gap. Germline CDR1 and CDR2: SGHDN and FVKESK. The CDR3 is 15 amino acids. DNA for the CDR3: TGTGCCAGCAGCCTTCTTACGGGGCCATACAATGAGCAGTTCTTC. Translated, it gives CASSLLTGPYNEQFF.

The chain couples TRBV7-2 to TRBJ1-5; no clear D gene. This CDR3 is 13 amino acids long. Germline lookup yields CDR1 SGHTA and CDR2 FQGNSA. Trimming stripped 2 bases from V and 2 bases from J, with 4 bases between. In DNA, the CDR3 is TGTGCCAGCAGCTTACGAGGCAATCAGCCCCAGCATTTT. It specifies CASSLRGNQPQHF.

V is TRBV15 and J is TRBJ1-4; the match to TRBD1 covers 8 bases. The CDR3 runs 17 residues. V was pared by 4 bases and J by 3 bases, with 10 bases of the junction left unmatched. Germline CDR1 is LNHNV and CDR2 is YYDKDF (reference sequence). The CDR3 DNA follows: TGTGCCACCAGCACCAACAGGGGGTTTAGGTCTAATGAAAAACTGTTTTTT. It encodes CATSTNRGFRSNEKLFF. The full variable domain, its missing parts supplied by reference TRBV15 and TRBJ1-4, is DAMVIQNPRYQVTQFGKPVTLSCSQTLNHNVMYWYQQKSSQAPKLLFHYYDKDFNNEADTPDNFQSRRPNTSFCFLDIRSPGLGDTAMYLCATSTNRGFRSNEKLFFGSGTQLSVL.

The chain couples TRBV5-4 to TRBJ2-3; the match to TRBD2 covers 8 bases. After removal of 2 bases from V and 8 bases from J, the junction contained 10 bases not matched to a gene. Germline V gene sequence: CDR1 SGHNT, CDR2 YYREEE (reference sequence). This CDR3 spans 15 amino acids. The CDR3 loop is CASSFPGLGIGTQYF. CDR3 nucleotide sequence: TGTGCCAGCAGCTTCCCGGGACTAGGGATAGGTACGCAGTATTTT. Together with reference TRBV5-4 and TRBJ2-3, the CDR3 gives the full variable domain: ETGVTQSPTHLIKTRGQQVTLRCSSQSGHNTVSWYQQALGQGPQFIFQYYREEENGRGNFPPRFSGLQFPNYSSELNVNALELDDSALYLCASSFPGLGIGTQYFGPGTRLTVL.

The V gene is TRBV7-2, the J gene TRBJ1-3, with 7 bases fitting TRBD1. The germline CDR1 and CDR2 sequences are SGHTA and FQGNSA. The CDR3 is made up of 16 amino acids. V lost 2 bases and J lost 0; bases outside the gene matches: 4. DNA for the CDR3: TGTGCCAGCAGCTTACCGGGACAGAGCTCTGGAAACACCATATATTTT. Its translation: CASSLPGQSSGNTIYF.